This TCR beta chain comes out of a study of T-cell reconstitution after alpha-beta-depleted transplantation in children. As it was prepared, the TCRbeta library received unique molecular identifiers. One entry per CDR3 protein results from TCRdb running MiXCR on the PCR reads. The sample records around 200,000 distinct CDR3 sequences, about 6.4% being singletons. This clonotype was observed many times. V was clipped by 5 bases and J by 9 bases; unmatched bases: 4. The CDR3 extends over 14 amino acids. Germline CDR1 DFQATT, CDR2 SNEGSKA (reference sequence). The sequences come from PBMCs from the stem cell graft donor, collected from the stem cell graft. This chain uses TRBV20-1 with TRBJ2-2; the match to TRBD2 covers 15 bases. The origin of this receptor is a human donor who donated a stem cell graft to a child with Wiskott-Aldrich syndrome. The CDR3 region has the DNA TGCAGTGCTGGACTAGCGGGGGGGAGGAGGGAGCTGTTTTTT. Translation: CSAGLAGGRRELFF.